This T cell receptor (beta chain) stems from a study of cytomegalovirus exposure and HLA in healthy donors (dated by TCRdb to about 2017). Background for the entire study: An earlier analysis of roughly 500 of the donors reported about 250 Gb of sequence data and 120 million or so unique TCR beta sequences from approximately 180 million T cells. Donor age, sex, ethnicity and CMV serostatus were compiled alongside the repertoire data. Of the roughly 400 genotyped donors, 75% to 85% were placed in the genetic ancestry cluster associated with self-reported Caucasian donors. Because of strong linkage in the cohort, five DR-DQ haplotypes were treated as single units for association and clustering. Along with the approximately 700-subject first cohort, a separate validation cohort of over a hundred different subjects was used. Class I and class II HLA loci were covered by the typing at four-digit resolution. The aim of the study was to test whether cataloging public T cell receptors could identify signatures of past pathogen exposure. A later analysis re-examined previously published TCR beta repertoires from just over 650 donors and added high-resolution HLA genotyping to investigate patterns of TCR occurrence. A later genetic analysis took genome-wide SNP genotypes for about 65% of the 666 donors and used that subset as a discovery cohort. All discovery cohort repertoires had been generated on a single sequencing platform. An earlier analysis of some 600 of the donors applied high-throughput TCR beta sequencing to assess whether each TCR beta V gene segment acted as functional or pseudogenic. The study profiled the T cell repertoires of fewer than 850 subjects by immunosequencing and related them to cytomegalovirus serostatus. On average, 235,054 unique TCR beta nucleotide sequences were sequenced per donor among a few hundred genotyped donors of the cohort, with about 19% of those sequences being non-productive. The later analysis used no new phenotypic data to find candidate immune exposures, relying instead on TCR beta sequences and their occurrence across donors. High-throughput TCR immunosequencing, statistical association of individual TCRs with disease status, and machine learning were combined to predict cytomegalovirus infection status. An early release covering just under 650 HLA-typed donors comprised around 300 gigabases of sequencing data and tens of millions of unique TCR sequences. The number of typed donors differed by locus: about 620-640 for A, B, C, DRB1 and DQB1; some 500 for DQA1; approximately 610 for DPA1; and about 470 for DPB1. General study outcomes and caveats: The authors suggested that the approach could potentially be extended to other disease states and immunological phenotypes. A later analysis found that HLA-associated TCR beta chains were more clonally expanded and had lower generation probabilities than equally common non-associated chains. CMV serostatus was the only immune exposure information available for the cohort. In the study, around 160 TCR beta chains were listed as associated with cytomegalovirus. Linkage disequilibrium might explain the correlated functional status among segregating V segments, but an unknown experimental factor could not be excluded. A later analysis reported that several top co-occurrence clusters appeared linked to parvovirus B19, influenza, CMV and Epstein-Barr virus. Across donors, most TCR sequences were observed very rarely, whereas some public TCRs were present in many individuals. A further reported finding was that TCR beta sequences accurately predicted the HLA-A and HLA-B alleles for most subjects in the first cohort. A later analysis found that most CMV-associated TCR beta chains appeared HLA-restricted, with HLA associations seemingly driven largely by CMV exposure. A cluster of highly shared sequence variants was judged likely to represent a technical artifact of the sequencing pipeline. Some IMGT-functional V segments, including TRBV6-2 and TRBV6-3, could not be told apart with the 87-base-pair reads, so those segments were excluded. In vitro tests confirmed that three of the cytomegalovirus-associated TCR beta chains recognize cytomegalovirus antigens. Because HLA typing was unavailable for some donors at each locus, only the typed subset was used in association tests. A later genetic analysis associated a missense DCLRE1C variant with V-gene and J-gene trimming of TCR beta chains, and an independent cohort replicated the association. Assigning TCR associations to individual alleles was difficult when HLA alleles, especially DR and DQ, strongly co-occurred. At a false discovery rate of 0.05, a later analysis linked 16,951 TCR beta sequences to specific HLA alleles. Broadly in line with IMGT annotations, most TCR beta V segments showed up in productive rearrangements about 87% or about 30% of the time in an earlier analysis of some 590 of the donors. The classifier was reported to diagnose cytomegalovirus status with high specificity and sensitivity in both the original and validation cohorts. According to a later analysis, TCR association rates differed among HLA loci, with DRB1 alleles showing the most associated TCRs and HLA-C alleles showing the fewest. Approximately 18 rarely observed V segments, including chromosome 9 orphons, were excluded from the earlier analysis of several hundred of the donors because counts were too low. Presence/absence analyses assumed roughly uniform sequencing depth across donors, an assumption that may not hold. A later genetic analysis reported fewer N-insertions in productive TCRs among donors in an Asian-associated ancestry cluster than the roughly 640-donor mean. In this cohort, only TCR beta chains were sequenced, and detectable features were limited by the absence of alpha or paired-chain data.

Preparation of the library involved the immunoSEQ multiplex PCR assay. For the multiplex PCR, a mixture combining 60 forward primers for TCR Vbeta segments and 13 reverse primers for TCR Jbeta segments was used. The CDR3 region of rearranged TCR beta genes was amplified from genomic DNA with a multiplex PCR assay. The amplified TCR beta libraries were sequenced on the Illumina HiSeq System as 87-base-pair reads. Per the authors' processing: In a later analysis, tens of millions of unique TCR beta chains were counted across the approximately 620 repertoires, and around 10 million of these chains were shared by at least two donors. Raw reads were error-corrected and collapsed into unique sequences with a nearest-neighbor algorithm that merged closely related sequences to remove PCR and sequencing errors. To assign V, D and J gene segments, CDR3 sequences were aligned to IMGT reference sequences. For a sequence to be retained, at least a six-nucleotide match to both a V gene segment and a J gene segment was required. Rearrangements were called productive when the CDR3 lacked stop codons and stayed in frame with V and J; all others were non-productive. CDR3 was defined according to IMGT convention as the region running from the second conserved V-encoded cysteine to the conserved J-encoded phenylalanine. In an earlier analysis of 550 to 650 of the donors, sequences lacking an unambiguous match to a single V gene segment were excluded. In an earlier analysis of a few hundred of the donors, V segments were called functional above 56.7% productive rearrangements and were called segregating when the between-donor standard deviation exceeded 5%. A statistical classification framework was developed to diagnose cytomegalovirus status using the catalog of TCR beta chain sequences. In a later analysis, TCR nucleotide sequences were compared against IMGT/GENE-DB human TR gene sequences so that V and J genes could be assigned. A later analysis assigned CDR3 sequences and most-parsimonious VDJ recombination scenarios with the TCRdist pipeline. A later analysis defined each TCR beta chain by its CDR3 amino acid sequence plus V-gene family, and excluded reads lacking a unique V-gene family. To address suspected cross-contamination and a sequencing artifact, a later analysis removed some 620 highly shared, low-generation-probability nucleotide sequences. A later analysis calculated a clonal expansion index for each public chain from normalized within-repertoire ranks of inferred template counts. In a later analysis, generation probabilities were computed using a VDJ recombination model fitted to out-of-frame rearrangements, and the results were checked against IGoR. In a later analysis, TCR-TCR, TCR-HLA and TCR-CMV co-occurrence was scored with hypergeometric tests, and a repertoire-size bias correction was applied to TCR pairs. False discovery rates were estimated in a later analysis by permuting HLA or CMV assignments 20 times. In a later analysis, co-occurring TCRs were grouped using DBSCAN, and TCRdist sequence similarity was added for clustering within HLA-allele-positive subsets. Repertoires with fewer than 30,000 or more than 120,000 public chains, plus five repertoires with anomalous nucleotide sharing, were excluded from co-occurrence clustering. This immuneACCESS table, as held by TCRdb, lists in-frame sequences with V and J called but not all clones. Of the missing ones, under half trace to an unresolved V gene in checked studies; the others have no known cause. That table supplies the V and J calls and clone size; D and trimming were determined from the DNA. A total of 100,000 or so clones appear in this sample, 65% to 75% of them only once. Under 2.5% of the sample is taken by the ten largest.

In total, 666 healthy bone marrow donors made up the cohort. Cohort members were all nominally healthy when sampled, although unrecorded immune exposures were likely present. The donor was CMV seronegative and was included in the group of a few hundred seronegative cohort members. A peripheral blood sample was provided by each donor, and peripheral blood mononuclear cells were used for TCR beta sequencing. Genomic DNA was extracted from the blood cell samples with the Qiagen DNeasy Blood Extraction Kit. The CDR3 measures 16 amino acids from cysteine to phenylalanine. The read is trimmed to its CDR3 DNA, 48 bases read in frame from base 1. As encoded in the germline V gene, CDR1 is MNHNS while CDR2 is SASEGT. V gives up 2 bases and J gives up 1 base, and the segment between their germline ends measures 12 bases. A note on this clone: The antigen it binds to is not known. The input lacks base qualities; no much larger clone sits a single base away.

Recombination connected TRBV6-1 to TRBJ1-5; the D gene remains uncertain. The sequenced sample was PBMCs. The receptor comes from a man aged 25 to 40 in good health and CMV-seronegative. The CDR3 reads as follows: CASSELGTVSNQPQHF. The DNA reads TGTGCCAGCAGTGAATTAGGAACAGTGAGCAATCAGCCCCAGCATTTT.